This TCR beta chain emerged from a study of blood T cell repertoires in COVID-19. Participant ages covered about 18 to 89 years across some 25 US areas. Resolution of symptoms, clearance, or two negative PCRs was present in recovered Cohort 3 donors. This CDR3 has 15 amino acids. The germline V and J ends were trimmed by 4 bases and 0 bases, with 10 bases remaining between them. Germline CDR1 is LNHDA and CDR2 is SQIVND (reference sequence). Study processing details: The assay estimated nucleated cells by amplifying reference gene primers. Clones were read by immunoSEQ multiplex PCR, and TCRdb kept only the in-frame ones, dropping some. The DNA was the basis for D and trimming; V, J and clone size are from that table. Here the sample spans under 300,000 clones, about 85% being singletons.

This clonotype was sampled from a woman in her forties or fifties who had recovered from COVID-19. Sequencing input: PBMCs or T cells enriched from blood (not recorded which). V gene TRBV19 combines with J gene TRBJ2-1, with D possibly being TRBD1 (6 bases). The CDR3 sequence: CASSSWTDSYNEQFF. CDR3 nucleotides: TGTGCCAGTAGTAGCTGGACAGACTCCTACAATGAGCAGTTCTTC.